The 6 T cell receptor beta chains below come from one sample, sequenced in a study of T cells in Graves' hyperthyroidism and ophthalmopathy. TCR beta CDR3 region amplification was performed from RNA transcripts. A first-round RT-PCR of the TCR CDR3 used the HTBI primer set. Each CDR3 protein is one row after TCRdb ran MiXCR on the multiplex PCR reads. The data show some 490,000 distinct CDR3 sequences, about 20% seen once. Sequenced sample: blood. The source is a woman in her 70s with Graves' ophthalmopathy.

The J gene is TRBJ2-3, the V gene TRBV25-1, with D possibly TRBD1 on 6 matching bases. Deletions cut 1 base from V and 0 bases from J, with 11 bases between. Germline loops: CDR1 MGHDK, CDR2 SYGVNS. There are 16 residues in the CDR3. This CDR3 reads CASSEWARGSTDTQYF. The CDR3, as DNA: TGTGCCAGCAGTGAATGGGCCAGGGGAAGCACAGATACGCAGTATTTT.

The J gene is TRBJ2-2, the V gene TRBV10-2; 8 nucleotides line up with TRBD1. V shed 6 bases, J shed 5 bases, and the junction held 8 bases outside the gene matches. There are 15 residues in the CDR3. Germline CDR1 WSHSY, CDR2 SAAADI. CDR3 region: CASRSQGVGTGELFF. In DNA form, the CDR3 reads TGCGCCAGCAGATCACAGGGGGTAGGGACCGGGGAGCTGTTTTTT.

This clonotype has at least ten counts. The rearrangement links TRBV12-3 or TRBV12-4 to TRBJ2-2; 8 bases agree with TRBD1. CDR3 length: 15 residues. V gave up 6 bases and J gave up 3 bases; unmatched junction bases: 6. DNA of the CDR3: TGTGCCAGCAGACTGGACAGGGACGACACCGGGGAGCTGTTTTTT. This translates into CASRLDRDDTGELFF.

The chain uses TRBV27 and TRBJ1-2; a possible D gene is TRBD1 (6 bases). The CDR3 is 14 amino acids. Trimming removed 6 bases from V and 4 bases from J, with 15 bases in between. Germline V gene data show CDR1 as MNHEY and CDR2 as SMNVEV (reference sequence). CDR3 in amino acids: CASRYRARGYGYTF. In nucleotides, the CDR3 is TGTGCCAGCAGGTACAGGGCCAGGGGCTATGGCTACACCTTC.

This chain joins TRBV18 and TRBJ1-5, with D possibly TRBD1 on 5 matching bases. The CDR3 totals 12 residues. V was shortened by 6 bases and J by 5 bases, with 8 bases between the two germline ends. Germline CDR1 is KGHSH and CDR2 is LQKENI. CDR3 loop: CASSDSHQPQHF. DNA of the CDR3: TGTGCCAGCTCCGACAGCCATCAGCCCCAGCATTTT.

Concerning this clonotype itself: A much larger clone differs from this one at a single base, so this may be a read error. This chain uses TRBV12-3 or TRBV12-4 with TRBJ1-5; TRBD1 matches at 7 bases. The CDR3 is 15 residues long. With V trimmed by 7 bases and J by 5 bases, 11 bases remained unmatched. Written as DNA, the CDR3 is TGTGCCAGCACCCGGGGAGGGGGCAGGGATCAGCCCCAGCATTTT. Protein product: CASTRGGGRDQPQHF.